This record covers a single T cell receptor (beta chain). Its antigen is unidentified. The ends were cut back, 6 bases at V and 0 bases at J, with 12 bases in the middle. The CDR3 runs 14 residues. Per the germline V gene, CDR1 is MNHEY and CDR2 is SMNVEV (reference sequence). This specimen belongs to a study of molecular identifiers for immune sequencing clone quantification. Each CDR3 protein is one row after TCRdb ran MiXCR on the PCR reads. In the table there are around 480,000 distinct CDR3 sequences, about 21% of which are singletons. The study, taken as a whole, reports: Spiked Jurkat TCR RNA equivalent to one cell was reportedly detectable in about a million naive cells.

This receptor was obtained from a human donor in good health. Some libraries in this study had Jurkat cell RNA spiked in. This chain uses TRBV27 with TRBJ2-7, with D possibly TRBD1 on 6 matching bases. Sequencing was carried out using naive CD8+ T cells from blood, with Jurkat cell RNA spiked in. Specified subset: FACS-sorted CD8+CD4-CCR7+CD45RA+ naive T cells. The CDR3 nucleotides read TGTGCCAGCAGCCTAAGGACAGCCTCCTACGAGCAGTACTTC. Encoded protein: CASSLRTASYEQYF.